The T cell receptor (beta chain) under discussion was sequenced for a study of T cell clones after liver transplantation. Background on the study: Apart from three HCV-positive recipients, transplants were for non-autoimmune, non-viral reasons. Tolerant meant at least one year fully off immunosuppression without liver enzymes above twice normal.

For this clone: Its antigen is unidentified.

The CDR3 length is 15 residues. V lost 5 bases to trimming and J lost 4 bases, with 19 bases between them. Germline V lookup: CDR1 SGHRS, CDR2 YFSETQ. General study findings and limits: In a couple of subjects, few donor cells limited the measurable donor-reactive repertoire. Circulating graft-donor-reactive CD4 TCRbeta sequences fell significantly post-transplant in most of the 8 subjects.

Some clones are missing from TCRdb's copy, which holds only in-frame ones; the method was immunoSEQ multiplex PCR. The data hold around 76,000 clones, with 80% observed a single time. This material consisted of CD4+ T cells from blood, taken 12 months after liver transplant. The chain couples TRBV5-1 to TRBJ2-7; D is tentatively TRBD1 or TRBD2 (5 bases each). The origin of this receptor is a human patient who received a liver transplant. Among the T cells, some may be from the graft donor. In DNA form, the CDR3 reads TGCGCCAGCAGTCCCCTTCCGGGACGGAATTACGAGCAGTACTTC. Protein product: CASSPLPGRNYEQYF.